The following is a T cell receptor (beta chain) sequence with its context. This CDR3 has 18 amino acids. With 4 bases removed from V and 0 bases from J, the gap between germline ends came to 22 bases. CDR1 and CDR2 (germline): MGHRA, YSYEKL. These data belong to a study of CD8 T cells in Susac syndrome. The RNA input was about 0.5 to 1 ug, and it was reverse transcribed with random hexamers. Amplification of TCR beta CDR3 spanned 54 Vbeta and 13 Jbeta via immunoSEQ multiplex PCR. TCRdb re-derived calls from the immunoSEQ multiplex PCR reads in MiXCR, one entry per CDR3 protein. The sample consists of some 400,000 distinct CDR3 sequences, around 85% of them appearing once.

The chain couples TRBV4-1 to TRBJ2-7; the D call may be TRBD1 or TRBD2 (5 bases each). The sequenced sample consisted of CD8+ T cells from PBMCs. The sequence was obtained from a human donor with multiple sclerosis. The CDR3 loop reads CASSRITGTGKSSYEQYF. The CDR3 DNA is TGCGCCAGCAGCCGAATCACCGGGACCGGCAAGAGCTCCTACGAGCAGTACTTC.